A selection of T cell receptor beta chains follows, all from one sample in a study of T cell changes during pregnancy in multiple sclerosis. The table came from immunoSEQ multiplex PCR; TCRdb's copy has only in-frame clones and leaves some out. Of roughly 49,000 clones in the sample, nearly 95% are singletons; the top ten hold around 0.27%. Sequencing used CD4+ T cells from peripheral blood mononuclear cells, obtained in the second trimester of pregnancy. The source of these receptors is a female donor with multiple sclerosis, enrolled in a pregnancy study. CDR3s include the opening cysteine and the closing phenylalanine or tryptophan. The order of the fields is J gene, V gene, CDR3 protein.

J gene: TRBJ2-1
V gene: TRBV5-4
CDR3 protein: CASRTGTSGNNEQFF

J gene: TRBJ2-1
V gene: TRBV19
CDR3 protein: CASSPGQGARDEQFF

J gene: TRBJ1-1
V gene: TRBV27
CDR3 protein: CASSTRTGATGITEAFF

J gene: TRBJ2-2
V gene: TRBV7-2
CDR3 protein: CASSNLLNLGLGRGELFF

J gene: TRBJ2-7
V gene: TRBV28
CDR3 protein: CASRPGQGFFEQYF

J gene: TRBJ1-2
V gene: TRBV5-1
CDR3 protein: CASSAGQGTGYGYTF

J gene: TRBJ1-4
V gene: TRBV2
CDR3 protein: CASTPGVGEKLFF

J gene: TRBJ1-5
V gene: TRBV6-1
CDR3 protein: CASRERTGDYQPQHF

J gene: TRBJ1-2
V gene: TRBV6-6
CDR3 protein: CASSLGGQETF

J gene: TRBJ2-2
V gene: TRBV9
CDR3 protein: CASSVRDTYTGELFF

J gene: TRBJ2-2
V gene: TRBV6-1
CDR3 protein: CASSWDRGPGELFF

J gene: TRBJ1-5
V gene: TRBV19
CDR3 protein: CASRTRGTQNSNQPQHF

J gene: TRBJ2-5
V gene: TRBV6-5
CDR3 protein: CAGGRTQETQYF

J gene: TRBJ2-3
V gene: TRBV7-9
CDR3 protein: CASSLALREVSDTQYF

J gene: TRBJ2-5
V gene: TRBV7-9
CDR3 protein: CASSLLFLAGGVGETQYF

J gene: TRBJ2-5
V gene: TRBV28
CDR3 protein: CASNAYQETQYF

J gene: TRBJ2-2
V gene: TRBV25-1
CDR3 protein: CASSDGSVSGELFF

J gene: TRBJ2-1
V gene: TRBV7-9
CDR3 protein: CASTTRVVTYNEQFF

J gene: TRBJ2-6
V gene: TRBV5-1
CDR3 protein: CASSLPGLNSGANVLTF

J gene: TRBJ1-1
V gene: TRBV9
CDR3 protein: CASSVAGNTEAFF

J gene: TRBJ1-6
V gene: TRBV19
CDR3 protein: CASSPPGGNSPLHF

J gene: TRBJ1-2
V gene: TRBV27
CDR3 protein: CASSLTGRPYGYTF

J gene: TRBJ1-2
V gene: TRBV27
CDR3 protein: CASSSLTGDVWGNGYTF

J gene: TRBJ2-7
V gene: TRBV28
CDR3 protein: CASSLTGSFPGTYEQYF

J gene: TRBJ1-5
V gene: TRBV7-9
CDR3 protein: CASSLDQGDQPQHF

J gene: TRBJ2-7
V gene: TRBV5-6
CDR3 protein: CASSFRLAFDEQYF

J gene: TRBJ2-5
V gene: TRBV7-9
CDR3 protein: CASSPLGAGGKETQYF

J gene: TRBJ2-7
V gene: TRBV27
CDR3 protein: CASSQGGQANEQYF

J gene: TRBJ1-1
V gene: TRBV29-1
CDR3 protein: CSVPTGGGWEAFF

J gene: TRBJ1-5
V gene: TRBV6-6
CDR3 protein: CASSYTGGAEPQHF

J gene: TRBJ2-2
V gene: TRBV5-1
CDR3 protein: CASSLDGGVDTGELFF

J gene: TRBJ1-3
V gene: TRBV19
CDR3 protein: CASSDRGTGNTIYF

J gene: TRBJ1-3
V gene: TRBV11-2
CDR3 protein: CASSLISRAANRNTIYF

J gene: TRBJ1-4
V gene: TRBV7-9
CDR3 protein: CASSLSGTATNEKLFF

J gene: TRBJ1-6
V gene: TRBV6-4
CDR3 protein: CASSANGGSPLHF

J gene: TRBJ2-7
V gene: TRBV7-6
CDR3 protein: CASSLTGTTYEQYF

J gene: TRBJ1-1
V gene: TRBV29-1
CDR3 protein: CSVRVGAANTEAFF

J gene: TRBJ1-2
V gene: TRBV4-1
CDR3 protein: CASSQGYMTGGRYGYTF

J gene: TRBJ2-5
V gene: TRBV9
CDR3 protein: CASSDGTRFLETQYF

J gene: TRBJ1-3
V gene: TRBV5-1
CDR3 protein: CASSTGDDGNTIYF

J gene: TRBJ1-1
V gene: TRBV7-3
CDR3 protein: CASSPTGHLNTEAFF

J gene: TRBJ1-2
V gene: TRBV6-5
CDR3 protein: CASTLTGNGYTF